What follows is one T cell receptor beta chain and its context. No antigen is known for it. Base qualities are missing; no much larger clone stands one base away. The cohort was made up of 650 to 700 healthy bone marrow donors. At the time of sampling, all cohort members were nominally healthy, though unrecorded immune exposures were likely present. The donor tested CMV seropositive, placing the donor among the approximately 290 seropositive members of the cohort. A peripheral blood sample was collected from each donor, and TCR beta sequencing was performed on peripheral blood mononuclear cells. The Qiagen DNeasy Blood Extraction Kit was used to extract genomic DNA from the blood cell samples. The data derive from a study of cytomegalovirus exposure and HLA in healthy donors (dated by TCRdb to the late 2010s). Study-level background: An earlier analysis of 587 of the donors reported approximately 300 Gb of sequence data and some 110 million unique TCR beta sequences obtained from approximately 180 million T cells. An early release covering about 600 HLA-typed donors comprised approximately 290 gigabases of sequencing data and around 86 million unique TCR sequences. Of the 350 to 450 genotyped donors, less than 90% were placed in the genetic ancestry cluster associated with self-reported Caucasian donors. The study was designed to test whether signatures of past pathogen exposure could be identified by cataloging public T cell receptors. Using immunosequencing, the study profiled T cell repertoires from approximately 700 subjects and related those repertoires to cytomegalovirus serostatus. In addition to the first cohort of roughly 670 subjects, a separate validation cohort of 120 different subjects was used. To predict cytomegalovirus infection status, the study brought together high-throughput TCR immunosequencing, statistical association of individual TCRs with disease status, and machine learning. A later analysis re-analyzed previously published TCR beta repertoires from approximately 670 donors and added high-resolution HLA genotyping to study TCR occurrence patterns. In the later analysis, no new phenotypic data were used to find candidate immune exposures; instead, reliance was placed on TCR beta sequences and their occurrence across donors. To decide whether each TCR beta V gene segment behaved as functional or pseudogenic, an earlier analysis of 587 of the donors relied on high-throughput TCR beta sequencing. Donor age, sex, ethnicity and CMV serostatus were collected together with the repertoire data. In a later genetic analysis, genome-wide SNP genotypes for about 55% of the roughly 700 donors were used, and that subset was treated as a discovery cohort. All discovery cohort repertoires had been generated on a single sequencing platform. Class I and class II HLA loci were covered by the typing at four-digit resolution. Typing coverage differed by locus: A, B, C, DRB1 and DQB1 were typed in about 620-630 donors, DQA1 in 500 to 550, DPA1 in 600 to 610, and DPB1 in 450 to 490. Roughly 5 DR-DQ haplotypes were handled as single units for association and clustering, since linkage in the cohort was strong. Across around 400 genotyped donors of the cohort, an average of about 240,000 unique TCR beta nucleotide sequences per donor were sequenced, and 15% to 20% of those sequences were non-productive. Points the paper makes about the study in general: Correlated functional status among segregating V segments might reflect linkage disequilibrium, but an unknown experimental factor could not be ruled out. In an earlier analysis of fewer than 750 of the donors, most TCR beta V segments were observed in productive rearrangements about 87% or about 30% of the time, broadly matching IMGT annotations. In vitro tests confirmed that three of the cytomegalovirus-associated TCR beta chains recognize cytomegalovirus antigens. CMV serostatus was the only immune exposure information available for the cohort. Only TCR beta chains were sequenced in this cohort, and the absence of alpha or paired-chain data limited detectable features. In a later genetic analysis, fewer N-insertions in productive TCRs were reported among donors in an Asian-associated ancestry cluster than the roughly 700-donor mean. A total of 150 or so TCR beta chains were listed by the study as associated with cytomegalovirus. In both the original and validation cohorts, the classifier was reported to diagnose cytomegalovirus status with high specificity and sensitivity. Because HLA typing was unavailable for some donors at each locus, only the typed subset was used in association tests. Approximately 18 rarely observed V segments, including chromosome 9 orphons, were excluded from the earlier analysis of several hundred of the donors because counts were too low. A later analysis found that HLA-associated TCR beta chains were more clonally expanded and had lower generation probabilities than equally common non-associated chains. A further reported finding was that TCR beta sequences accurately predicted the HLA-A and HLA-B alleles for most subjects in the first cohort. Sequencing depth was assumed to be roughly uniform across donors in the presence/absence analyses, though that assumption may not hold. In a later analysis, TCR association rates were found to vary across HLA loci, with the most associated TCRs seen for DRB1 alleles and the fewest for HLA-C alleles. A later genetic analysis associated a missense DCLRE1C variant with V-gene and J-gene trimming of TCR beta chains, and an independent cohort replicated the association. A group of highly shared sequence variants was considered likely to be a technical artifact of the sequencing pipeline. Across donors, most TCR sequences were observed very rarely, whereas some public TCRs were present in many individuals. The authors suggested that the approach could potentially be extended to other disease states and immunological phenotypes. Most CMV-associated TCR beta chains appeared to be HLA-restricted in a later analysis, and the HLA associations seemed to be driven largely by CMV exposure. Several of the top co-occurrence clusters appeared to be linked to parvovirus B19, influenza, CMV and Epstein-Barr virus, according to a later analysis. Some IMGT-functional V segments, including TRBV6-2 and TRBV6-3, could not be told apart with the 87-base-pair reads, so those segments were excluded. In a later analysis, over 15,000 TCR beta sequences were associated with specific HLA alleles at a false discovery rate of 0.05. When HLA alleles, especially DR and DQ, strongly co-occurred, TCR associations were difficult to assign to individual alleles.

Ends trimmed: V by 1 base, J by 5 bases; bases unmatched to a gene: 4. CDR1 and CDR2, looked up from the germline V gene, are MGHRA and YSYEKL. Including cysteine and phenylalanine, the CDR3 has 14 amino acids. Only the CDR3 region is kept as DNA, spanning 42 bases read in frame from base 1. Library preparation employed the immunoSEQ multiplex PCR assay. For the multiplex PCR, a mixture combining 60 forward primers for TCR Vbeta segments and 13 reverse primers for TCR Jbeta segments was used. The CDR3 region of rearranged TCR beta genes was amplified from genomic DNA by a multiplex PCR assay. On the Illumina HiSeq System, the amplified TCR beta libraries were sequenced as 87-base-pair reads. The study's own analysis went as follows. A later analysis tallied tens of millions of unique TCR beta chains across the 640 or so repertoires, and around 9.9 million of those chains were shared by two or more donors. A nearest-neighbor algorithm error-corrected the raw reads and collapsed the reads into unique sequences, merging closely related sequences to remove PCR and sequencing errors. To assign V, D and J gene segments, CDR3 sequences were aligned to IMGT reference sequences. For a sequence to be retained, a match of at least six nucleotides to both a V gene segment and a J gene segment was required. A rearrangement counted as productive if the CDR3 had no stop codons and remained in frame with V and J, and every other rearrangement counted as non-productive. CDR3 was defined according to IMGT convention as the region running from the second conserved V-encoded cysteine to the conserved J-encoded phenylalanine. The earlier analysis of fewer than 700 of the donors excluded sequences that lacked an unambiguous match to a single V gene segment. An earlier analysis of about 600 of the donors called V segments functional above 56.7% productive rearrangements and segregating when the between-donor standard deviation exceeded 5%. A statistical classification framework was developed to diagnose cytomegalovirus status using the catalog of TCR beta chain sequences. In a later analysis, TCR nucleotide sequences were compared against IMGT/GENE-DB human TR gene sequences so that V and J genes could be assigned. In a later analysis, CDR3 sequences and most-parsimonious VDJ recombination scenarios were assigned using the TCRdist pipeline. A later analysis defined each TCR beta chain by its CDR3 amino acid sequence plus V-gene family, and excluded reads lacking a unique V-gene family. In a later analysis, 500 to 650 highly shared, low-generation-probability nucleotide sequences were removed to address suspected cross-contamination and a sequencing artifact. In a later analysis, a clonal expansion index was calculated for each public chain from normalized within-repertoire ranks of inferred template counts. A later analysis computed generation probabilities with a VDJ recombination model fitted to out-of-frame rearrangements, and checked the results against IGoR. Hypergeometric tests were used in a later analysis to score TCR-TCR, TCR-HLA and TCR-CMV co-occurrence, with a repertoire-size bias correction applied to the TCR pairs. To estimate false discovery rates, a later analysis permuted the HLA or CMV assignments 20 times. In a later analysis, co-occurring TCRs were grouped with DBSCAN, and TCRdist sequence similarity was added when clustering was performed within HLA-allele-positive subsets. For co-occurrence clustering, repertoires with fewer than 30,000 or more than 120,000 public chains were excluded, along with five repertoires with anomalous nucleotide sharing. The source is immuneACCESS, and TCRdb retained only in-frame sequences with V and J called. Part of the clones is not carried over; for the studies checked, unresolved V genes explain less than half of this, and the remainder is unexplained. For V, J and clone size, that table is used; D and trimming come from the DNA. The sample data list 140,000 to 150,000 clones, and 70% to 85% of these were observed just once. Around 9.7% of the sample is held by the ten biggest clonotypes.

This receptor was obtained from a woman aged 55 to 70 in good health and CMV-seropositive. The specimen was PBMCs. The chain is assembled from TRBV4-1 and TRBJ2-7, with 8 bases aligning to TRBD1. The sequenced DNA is TGCGCCAGCAGCCAAGCAGGGGGCAGGGACGAGCAGTACTTC. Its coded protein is CASSQAGGRDEQYF.